The source of this T cell receptor beta chain is a study of patients and donors after allogeneic stem cell transplantation. TCRdb re-analysed the RT-PCR reads in MiXCR, keeping a single row per CDR3 protein. The sample yields 87,000 or so distinct CDR3 sequences, just under 5% seen once. Per germline, CDR1 KGHSH and CDR2 LQKENI. The CDR3 has 17 residues. V was pared by 5 bases and J by 2 bases, with 20 bases between. This clonotype was picked up many times. This sequence was found in a human donor who was either an allogeneic HSCT recipient or a stem cell or donor lymphocyte infusion donor (not recorded which). It is not recorded whose cells these are; they may come from a transplant donor. The chain employs TRBV18 and TRBJ2-3; D perhaps matches TRBD1 (5 bases). Specimen: blood, either unsorted or a sorted T cell fraction (not recorded which). CDR3 sequence (DNA): TGTGCCAGCTCAGCGCTCCGGGCGCCTGGACACACAGATACGCAGTATTTT. Its protein product is CASSALRAPGHTDTQYF.